The 24 T cell receptor beta chains below were found in one sample sequenced in a study of cytomegalovirus exposure and HLA in healthy donors. Use of 60 Vbeta and 13 Jbeta primers characterized the PCR. The method was immunoSEQ multiplex PCR; TCRdb's version includes in-frame clones alone and lacks a portion of them. The table includes 70,000 to 90,000 clones, around 64% detected once. What was sequenced was PBMCs. These receptors were taken from a man aged 35-49 years in good health and CMV-seropositive.

The chain uses TRBV4-3 and TRBJ1-2; D is undetermined. The V gene's germline CDR1 is LGHNA and CDR2 YSLEER. Trimming left V 0 bases short and J 7 bases short, with 15 bases between. The CDR3 contains 15 residues. The CDR3 nucleotides are TGCGCCAGCAGCCAAGAAGCCCCCTCCCACGGTGGCTACACCTTC. Its protein product is CASSQEAPSHGGYTF.

This clone was seen only a few times. The chain employs TRBV30 and TRBJ2-7; 7 bases fit TRBD1. CDR3 length equals 19 residues. Germline CDR1 is GTSNPN and CDR2 is SVGIG (reference sequence). J gave up 7 bases and V 2 bases, and 26 bases lay outside the gene matches. CDR3 nucleotide sequence: TGTGCCTGGAGTTCGCACCGATCGACAGGGAAGGTAACATTCGCGGAGCAGTACTTC. It encodes CAWSSHRSTGKVTFAEQYF.

The chain joins TRBV7-9 to TRBJ1-2; perhaps TRBD1 as D (6 bases). Trimming took off 5 bases at V and 8 bases at J, with 15 bases between the two ends. The CDR3 contains 13 residues. CDR1 SEHNR and CDR2 FQNEAQ come from the germline V gene (reference sequence). CDR3 loop: CASSRYTGRGYTF. As DNA, the CDR3 is TGTGCCAGCAGCCGTTATACAGGGCGAGGCTACACCTTC.

The chain couples TRBV6-1 to TRBJ2-7; D might be TRBD2 (6 bases). The V gene lost 4 bases and the J gene lost 1 base, with 8 bases spanning the gap. The length of the CDR3 is 13 residues. CDR1 and CDR2 from the germline V gene are MNHNS and SASEGT. The CDR3 is CASSGGLSYEQYF. DNA for the CDR3: TGTGCCAGCAGTGGGGGACTTTCCTACGAGCAGTACTTC.

This chain connects TRBV5-5 to TRBJ2-5; 7 bases map to TRBD2. CDR3 size: 15 residues. Trimming took 0 bases from V and 3 from J; bases not matched to a gene: 5. CDR1 is SGHKS and CDR2 is YYEKEE in the germline V gene (reference sequence). The CDR3 here is CASSLGPGGEETQYF. CDR3 bases: TGTGCCAGCAGCTTGGGACCGGGGGGAGAAGAGACCCAGTACTTC.

The chain couples TRBV12-2 to TRBJ2-5; TRBD2 was called by the table and not checked on the DNA. TRBV12-2 is deemed a pseudogene. This CDR3 is 14 amino acids long. The DNA for the CDR3 is TGTGCAAGTCGCCTAGTAAGGTCGGGAGAGACCCAGTACTTC. Translation gives CASRLVRSGETQYF.

The chain uses TRBV5-1 and TRBJ2-3; the match to TRBD2 covers 14 bases. CDR3 length equals 16 residues. The trim removed 0 bases at V and 5 bases at J, leaving 2 bases unmatched. Germline V gives CDR1 SGHRS, CDR2 YFSETQ. Here the CDR3 DNA reads TGCGCCAGCAGCTTGGGGACTAGCGGGGGGAAAGATACGCAGTATTTT. It is translated as CASSLGTSGGKDTQYF.

In this sample, this clone turned up a few times. In nucleotides, the CDR3 is TGCGCCAGCAGCTTGAACAGGCGCCAAGAGACCCAGTACTTC. This translates into CASSLNRRQETQYF. The V call is TRBV5-1, the J call TRBJ2-5; possible D gene TRBD1, 5 bases. Trimming took off 1 base at V and 1 base at J, with 8 bases between the two ends. This CDR3 region has 14 residues. Looked up from germline, CDR1 is SGHRS and CDR2 is YFSETQ. The variable domain in full, with the rest retrieved from reference TRBV5-1 and TRBJ2-5, is KAGVTQTPRYLIKTRGQQVTLSCSPISGHRSVSWYQQTPGQGLQFLFEYFSETQRNKGNFPGRFSGRQFSNSRSEMNVSTLELGDSALYLCASSLNRRQETQYFGPGTRLLVL.

This clone was recorded once. V usage is TRBV6-5 and J usage is TRBJ1-2; 7 bases map to TRBD1. Germline V lookup: CDR1 MNHEY, CDR2 SVGAGI. The CDR3 extends over 14 amino acids. The junction had 5 bases not matched to a gene; V was cut back by 5 bases and J by 2 bases. CDR3: CASSETGANYGYTF. Written as DNA, the CDR3 is TGTGCCAGCAGTGAAACAGGGGCGAACTATGGCTACACCTTC.

This clone has more than one count but fewer than ten. The rearrangement joins TRBV4-1 to TRBJ2-2; 8 bases are a match to TRBD1. The CDR3 loop spans 16 amino acids. Germline loops: CDR1 MGHRA, CDR2 YSYEKL. The V and J ends lost 0 bases and 5 bases, in that order; junction bases with no gene match: 5. CDR3 protein: CASSQDGTGLTGELFF. The CDR3 DNA follows: TGCGCCAGCAGCCAAGATGGGACAGGTTTAACCGGGGAGCTGTTTTTT.

V gene TRBV27 combines with J gene TRBJ2-1; D remains ambiguous. V shed 0 bases and J shed 2 bases, with 14 bases lying between them. Germline V gives CDR1 MNHEY, CDR2 SMNVEV (reference sequence). CDR3 length equals 17 residues. The CDR3: CASSLSLRQAAYNEQFF. In DNA, the CDR3 is TGTGCCAGCAGTTTATCATTGCGGCAAGCTGCCTACAATGAGCAGTTCTTC.

The V call is TRBV4-2, the J call TRBJ2-7, with D hard to call. The V end was cut by 3 bases, the J end by 0 bases, with 9 bases between. Germline V lookup: CDR1 LGHNA, CDR2 YNFKEQ. This CDR3 has 14 amino acids. The CDR3 spells CASSQSRSSYEQYF. The DNA of the CDR3 is TGTGCCAGCAGCCAGTCCCGGAGCTCCTACGAGCAGTACTTC.

V is TRBV6-5 and J is TRBJ1-2, with 10 bases matching TRBD1. This CDR3 is 14 amino acids long. Per the germline V gene, CDR1 is MNHEY and CDR2 is SVGAGI. Trimming at V came to 4 bases and at J to 7 bases, leaving 6 bases not matched to a gene. CDR3 sequence: CASSSGTGAAGYTF. The CDR3 DNA follows: TGTGCCAGCAGTTCCGGGACAGGGGCTGCTGGCTACACCTTC.

In its sample, this clone was seen once. The V and J genes are TRBV16 and TRBJ1-2, with 8 nucleotides matching TRBD1. The CDR3 is 12 residues long. Germline trimming cut 2 bases from V and 14 bases from J; bases unmatched to any gene: 7. Germline V gives CDR1 KGHSY, CDR2 FQNENV. CDR3 sequence (DNA): TGTGCCAGCAGCCAAGAGGGACAGGAGGCGACCTTC. It encodes CASSQEGQEATF.

This clone occurred a few times. The chain employs TRBV5-1 and TRBJ1-4, with 7 bases that match TRBD1. V lost 4 bases and J lost 6; bases outside the gene matches: 6. CDR1 is SGHRS, CDR2 YFSETQ, per germline. This CDR3 comprises 14 residues. CDR3 sequence reads: CASSRTGEDEKLFF. Here the CDR3 DNA reads TGCGCCAGCAGCCGGACAGGAGAAGATGAAAAACTGTTTTTT. Filled out from reference TRBV5-1 and TRBJ1-4, the complete variable domain reads KAGVTQTPRYLIKTRGQQVTLSCSPISGHRSVSWYQQTPGQGLQFLFEYFSETQRNKGNFPGRFSGRQFSNSRSEMNVSTLELGDSALYLCASSRTGEDEKLFFGSGTQLSVL.

The chain is built from TRBV7-2 and TRBJ1-4; 7 bases align to TRBD1. The germline V gene encodes CDR1 SGHTA and CDR2 FQGNSA. The CDR3 spans 16 residues. J lost 2 bases, V lost 4 bases, and 7 bases had no gene match. The CDR3 nucleotides read TGTGCCAGCAGCTCAATGCGACAGGGCACTAATGAAAAACTGTTTTTT. Protein: CASSSMRQGTNEKLFF.

The chain recombines TRBV9 with TRBJ1-2; TRBD1 matches at 8 bases. Trimming at V came to 0 bases and at J to 3 bases, leaving 13 bases not matched to a gene. This CDR3 comprises 18 residues. CDR1 and CDR2 from the germline V gene are SGDLS and YYNGEE. DNA for the CDR3: TGTGCCAGCAGCGTAGAGGACAGGGTGATCCTCCGAGACTATGGCTACACCTTC. Protein: CASSVEDRVILRDYGYTF.

The chain is built from TRBV29-1 and TRBJ2-5, with 7 bases identical to TRBD1. The DNA end is more similar to TRBJ2-7, so the J call may be wrong. CDR3 size: 12 residues. Per germline, CDR1 SQVTM and CDR2 ANQGSEA. The CDR3 protein is CSVTGTASEQYF. CDR3 DNA: TGCAGCGTTACCGGGACAGCGTCCGAGCAGTACTTC.

This clone was seen more than once but under ten times. The V gene is TRBV7-9, the J gene TRBJ1-6; a possible D gene is TRBD1 (6 bases). Germline-derived CDR1 and CDR2 are SEHNR and FQNEAQ (reference sequence). V lost 6 bases and J 7 bases, leaving 10 bases between the germline ends. The CDR3 runs 13 residues. The CDR3 coding sequence is TGTGCCAGCAGTCCCGGACAGAATTCACCCCTCCACTTT. It codes for CASSPGQNSPLHF.

V gene TRBV7-2 combines with J gene TRBJ2-1, with TRBD2 identical over 7 bases. The germline V gene has CDR1 SGHTA and CDR2 FQGNSA. V lost 5 bases to trimming and J lost 8 bases; unmatched junction nucleotides: 12. CDR3 size: 15 residues. The CDR3 loop reads CASSRSWLAAYEQFF. CDR3 DNA: TGTGCCAGCAGCCGTTCCTGGCTAGCGGCATATGAGCAGTTCTTC.

The J gene is TRBJ1-6, the V gene TRBV30, with TRBD1 matching 8 bases. The CDR3 length is 13 residues. V gave up 4 bases and J gave up 10 bases; unmatched junction bases: 6. Germline CDR1 GTSNPN, CDR2 SVGIG (reference sequence). The CDR3 DNA reads TGTGCCTGGACTGGACAGGGAGAATCACCCCTCCACTTT. It yields the protein CAWTGQGESPLHF.

This chain connects TRBV19 to TRBJ2-3; unclear D gene. The CDR3 spans 13 residues. The V gene lost 8 bases and the J gene lost 3 bases, with 12 bases spanning the gap. Germline V gene sequence: CDR1 LNHDA, CDR2 SQIVND (reference sequence). The CDR3, as DNA: TGTGCCAGTGCCAAAACCGGGACAGATACGCAGTATTTT. This codes for CASAKTGTDTQYF.

This clone was counted between two and nine times. This chain connects TRBV2 to TRBJ1-5, with 8 bases lining up with TRBD1. The CDR3 consists of 14 residues. J lost 7 bases, V lost 6 bases, and 8 bases had no gene match. Germline V lookup: CDR1 SNHLY, CDR2 FYNNEI. CDR3 sequence reads: CASSAQGAQQPQHF. CDR3 sequence (DNA): TGTGCCAGCAGCGCTCAGGGGGCACAACAGCCCCAGCATTTT.

This clone was seen more than once but under ten times. The rearrangement joins TRBV15 to TRBJ2-5, with D maybe TRBD1 (5 bases). Germline values: CDR1 LNHNV, CDR2 YYDKDF (reference sequence). This CDR3 is built from 14 residues. Between the trimmed V and J ends, which lost 0 bases and 2 bases, there was a span of 7 bases. The CDR3 protein is CATSRDQGQETQYF. CDR3 in DNA: TGTGCCACCAGCAGAGATCAGGGTCAAGAGACCCAGTACTTC. Using reference TRBV15 and TRBJ2-5 for the parts outside the CDR3, the full variable domain is DAMVIQNPRYQVTQFGKPVTLSCSQTLNHNVMYWYQQKSSQAPKLLFHYYDKDFNNEADTPDNFQSRRPNTSFCFLDIRSPGLGDTAMYLCATSRDQGQETQYFGPGTRLLVL.